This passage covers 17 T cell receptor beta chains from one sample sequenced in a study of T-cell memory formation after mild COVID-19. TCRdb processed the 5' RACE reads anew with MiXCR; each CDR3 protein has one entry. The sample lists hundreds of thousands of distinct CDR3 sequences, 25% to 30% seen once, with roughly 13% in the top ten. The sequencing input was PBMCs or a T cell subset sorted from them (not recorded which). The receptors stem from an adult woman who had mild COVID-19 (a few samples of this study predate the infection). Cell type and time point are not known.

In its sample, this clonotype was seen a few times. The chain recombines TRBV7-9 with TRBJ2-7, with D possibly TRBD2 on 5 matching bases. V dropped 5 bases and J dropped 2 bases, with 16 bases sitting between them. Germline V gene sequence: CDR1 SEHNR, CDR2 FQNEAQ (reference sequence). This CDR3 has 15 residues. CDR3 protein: CASSQSGGVTYEQYF. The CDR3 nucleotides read TGTGCCAGCAGCCAGAGCGGTGGAGTAACCTACGAGCAGTACTTC.

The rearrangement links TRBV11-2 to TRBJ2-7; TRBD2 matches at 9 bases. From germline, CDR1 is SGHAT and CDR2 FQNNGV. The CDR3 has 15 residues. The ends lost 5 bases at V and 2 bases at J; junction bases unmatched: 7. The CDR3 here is CASSPTSGLTYEQYF. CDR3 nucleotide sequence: TGTGCCAGCAGCCCTACTAGCGGGCTAACCTACGAGCAGTACTTC.

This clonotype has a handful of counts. The CDR3 region has the DNA TGTGCCAGCAGCTGGGGGGGGGTTCAAGAGACCCAGTACTTC. Encoded protein: CASSWGGVQETQYF. The rearrangement links TRBV11-2 to TRBJ2-5, with 7 bases matching TRBD2. Trimming cost V 4 bases and J 2 bases; bases outside gene matches: 4. CDR3 length: 14 amino acids. Germline CDR1 SGHAT, CDR2 FQNNGV.

CDR3 amino acids: CASSPRMEMNTEAFF. CDR3 sequence (DNA): TGTGCCAGCTCACCACGTATGGAGATGAACACTGAAGCTTTCTTT. This rearrangement joins TRBV18 to TRBJ1-1; D call uncertain. The CDR3 loop spans 15 amino acids. Looked up from germline, CDR1 is KGHSH and CDR2 is LQKENI. V was shortened by 1 base and J by 0 bases, with 9 bases between the two germline ends.

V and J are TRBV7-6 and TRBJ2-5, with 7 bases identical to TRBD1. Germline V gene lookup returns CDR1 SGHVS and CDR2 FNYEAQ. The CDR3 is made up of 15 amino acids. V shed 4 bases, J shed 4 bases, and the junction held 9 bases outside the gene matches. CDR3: CASSSLGTEGETQYF. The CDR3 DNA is TGTGCCAGCAGCTCCCTTGGGACAGAAGGAGAGACCCAGTACTTC.

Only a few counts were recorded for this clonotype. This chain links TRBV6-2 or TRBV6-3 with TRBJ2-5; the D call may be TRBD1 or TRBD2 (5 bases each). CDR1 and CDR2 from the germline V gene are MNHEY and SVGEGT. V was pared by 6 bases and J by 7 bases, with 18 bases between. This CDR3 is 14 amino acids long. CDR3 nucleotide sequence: TGTGCCAGCAGAACTACCGGGACCGCCCCGACCCAGTACTTC. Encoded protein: CASRTTGTAPTQYF.

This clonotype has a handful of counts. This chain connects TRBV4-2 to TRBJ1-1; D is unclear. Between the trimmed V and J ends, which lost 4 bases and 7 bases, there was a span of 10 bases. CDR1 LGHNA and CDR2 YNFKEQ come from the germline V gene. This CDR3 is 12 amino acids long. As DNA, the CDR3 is TGTGCCAGCAGCCCAGATGTGGGTGAAGCTTTCTTT. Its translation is CASSPDVGEAFF.

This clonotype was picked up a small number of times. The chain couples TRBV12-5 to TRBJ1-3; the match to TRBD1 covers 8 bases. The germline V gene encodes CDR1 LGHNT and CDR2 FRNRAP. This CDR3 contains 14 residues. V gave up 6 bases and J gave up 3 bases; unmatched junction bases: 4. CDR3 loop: CASGTGGGGNTIYF. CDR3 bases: TGTGCTAGTGGAACAGGGGGAGGTGGAAACACCATATATTTT.

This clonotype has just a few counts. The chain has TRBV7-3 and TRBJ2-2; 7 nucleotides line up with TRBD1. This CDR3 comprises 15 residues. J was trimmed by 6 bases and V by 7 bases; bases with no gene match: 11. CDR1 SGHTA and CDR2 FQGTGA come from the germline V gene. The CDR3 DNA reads TGTGCCAGCACCCTCCCATCAGGGGGTGCCGGGGAGCTGTTTTTT. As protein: CASTLPSGGAGELFF.

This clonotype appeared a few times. DNA for the CDR3: TGTGCCAGCAGCGTAGAGGGGGGGATCACTGAAGCTTTCTTT. Translation: CASSVEGGITEAFF. V is TRBV9 and J is TRBJ1-1; D may be TRBD1 (6 bases). The CDR3 is 14 amino acids. In germline, CDR1 is SGDLS, CDR2 YYNGEE. The V end was cut by 0 bases, the J end by 4 bases, with 10 bases between.

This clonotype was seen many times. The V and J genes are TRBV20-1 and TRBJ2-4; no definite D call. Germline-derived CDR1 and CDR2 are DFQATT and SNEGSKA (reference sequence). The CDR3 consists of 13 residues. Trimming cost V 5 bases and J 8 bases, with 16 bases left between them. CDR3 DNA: TGCAGTGCTTCCTACACGAACGCGGACATTCAGTACTTC. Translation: CSASYTNADIQYF.

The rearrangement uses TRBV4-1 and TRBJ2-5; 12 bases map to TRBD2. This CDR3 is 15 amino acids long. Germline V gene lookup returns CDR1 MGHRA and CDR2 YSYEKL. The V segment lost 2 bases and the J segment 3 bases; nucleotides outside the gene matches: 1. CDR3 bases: TGCGCCAGCAGCCAATCTAGCGGGGGGGAAGAGACCCAGTACTTC. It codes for CASSQSSGGEETQYF.

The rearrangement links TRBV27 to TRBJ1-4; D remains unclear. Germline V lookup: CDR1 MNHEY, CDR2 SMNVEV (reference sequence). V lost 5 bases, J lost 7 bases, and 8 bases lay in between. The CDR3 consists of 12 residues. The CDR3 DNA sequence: TGTGCCAGCAGTGGGAGGGCTGAAAAACTGTTTTTT. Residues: CASSGRAEKLFF.

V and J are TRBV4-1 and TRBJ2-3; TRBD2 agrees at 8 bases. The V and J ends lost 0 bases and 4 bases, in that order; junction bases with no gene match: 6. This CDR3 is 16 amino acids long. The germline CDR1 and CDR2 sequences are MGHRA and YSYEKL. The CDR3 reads CASSQDLGLGADTQYF. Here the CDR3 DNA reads TGCGCCAGCAGCCAAGACTTGGGACTAGGAGCAGATACGCAGTATTTT.

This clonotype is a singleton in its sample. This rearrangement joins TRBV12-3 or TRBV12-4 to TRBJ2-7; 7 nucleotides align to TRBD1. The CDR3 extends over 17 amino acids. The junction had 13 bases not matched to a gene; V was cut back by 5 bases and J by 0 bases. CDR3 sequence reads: CASSAIYIGTVSYEQYF. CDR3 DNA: TGTGCCAGCAGTGCTATATATATCGGGACAGTCTCCTACGAGCAGTACTTC.

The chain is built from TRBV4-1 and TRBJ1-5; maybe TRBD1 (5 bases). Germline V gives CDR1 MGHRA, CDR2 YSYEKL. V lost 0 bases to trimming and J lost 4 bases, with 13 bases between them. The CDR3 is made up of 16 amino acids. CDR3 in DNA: TGCGCCAGCAGCCAAGATCCCGGGGGGAGTAATCAGCCCCAGCATTTT. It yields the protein CASSQDPGGSNQPQHF.

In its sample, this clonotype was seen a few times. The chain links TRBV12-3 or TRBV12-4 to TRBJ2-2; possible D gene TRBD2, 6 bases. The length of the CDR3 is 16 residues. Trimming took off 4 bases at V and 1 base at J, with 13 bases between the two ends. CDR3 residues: CASSSPGTRNTGELFF. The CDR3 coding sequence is TGTGCCAGCAGTTCGCCCGGGACTCGGAACACCGGGGAGCTGTTTTTT.